This T cell receptor beta chain is from a study of cytomegalovirus exposure and HLA in healthy donors. The CDR3 has 16 residues. In germline, CDR1 is SGHRS, CDR2 YFSETQ. Trimming removed 4 bases from V and 5 bases from J; junction bases left unmatched: 9. Nominally healthy donors provided the samples, though records likely missed some immune exposures. Primers: 60 Vbeta forward and 13 Jbeta reverse. This table comes from immunoSEQ multiplex PCR, and its TCRdb copy is limited to in-frame clones, with some not included. Of 150,000 to 200,000 clones listed, over 65% are singletons. The rearrangement joins TRBV5-1 to TRBJ2-5, with 12 bases fitting TRBD1. What was sequenced was PBMCs. This sequence originates from a man younger than 30 in good health and CMV-seropositive. CDR3 amino acids: CASSPGGTGGAETQYF. The DNA for the CDR3 is TGCGCCAGCAGCCCGGGAGGGACAGGGGGCGCGGAGACCCAGTACTTC.